The T cell receptor beta chain described here comes from a study of T cell repertoires in cytomegalovirus infection. Study context: Matching HLA type, along with CMV infection, was indicated by public TCR beta signatures.

MiXCR was run by TCRdb on the reads, yielding one entry per CDR3 protein. The sample records hundreds of thousands of distinct CDR3 sequences, around 24% being singletons. Notes on the study in general: Pooled public TCR beta family frequency picked out CMV carriers with the relevant HLA.

Comments on this clonotype: Its antigen remains unknown.

This CDR3 contains 16 residues. The V gene lost 1 base and the J gene lost 3 bases, with 15 bases spanning the gap. Looked up from germline, CDR1 is SGHRS and CDR2 is YFSETQ. The sequenced material came from CD8+ T cells from PBMCs. The sequence was obtained from a human donor in good health (CMV status not recorded). Some clones in this sample may be carry-over from other donors' samples. The chain carries TRBV5-1 and TRBJ2-3, with D possibly being TRBD1 (5 bases). In DNA, the CDR3 is TGCGCCAGCAGCTTGAGTCGCAGGGTAGTAACAGATACGCAGTATTTT. Its protein is CASSLSRRVVTDTQYF.